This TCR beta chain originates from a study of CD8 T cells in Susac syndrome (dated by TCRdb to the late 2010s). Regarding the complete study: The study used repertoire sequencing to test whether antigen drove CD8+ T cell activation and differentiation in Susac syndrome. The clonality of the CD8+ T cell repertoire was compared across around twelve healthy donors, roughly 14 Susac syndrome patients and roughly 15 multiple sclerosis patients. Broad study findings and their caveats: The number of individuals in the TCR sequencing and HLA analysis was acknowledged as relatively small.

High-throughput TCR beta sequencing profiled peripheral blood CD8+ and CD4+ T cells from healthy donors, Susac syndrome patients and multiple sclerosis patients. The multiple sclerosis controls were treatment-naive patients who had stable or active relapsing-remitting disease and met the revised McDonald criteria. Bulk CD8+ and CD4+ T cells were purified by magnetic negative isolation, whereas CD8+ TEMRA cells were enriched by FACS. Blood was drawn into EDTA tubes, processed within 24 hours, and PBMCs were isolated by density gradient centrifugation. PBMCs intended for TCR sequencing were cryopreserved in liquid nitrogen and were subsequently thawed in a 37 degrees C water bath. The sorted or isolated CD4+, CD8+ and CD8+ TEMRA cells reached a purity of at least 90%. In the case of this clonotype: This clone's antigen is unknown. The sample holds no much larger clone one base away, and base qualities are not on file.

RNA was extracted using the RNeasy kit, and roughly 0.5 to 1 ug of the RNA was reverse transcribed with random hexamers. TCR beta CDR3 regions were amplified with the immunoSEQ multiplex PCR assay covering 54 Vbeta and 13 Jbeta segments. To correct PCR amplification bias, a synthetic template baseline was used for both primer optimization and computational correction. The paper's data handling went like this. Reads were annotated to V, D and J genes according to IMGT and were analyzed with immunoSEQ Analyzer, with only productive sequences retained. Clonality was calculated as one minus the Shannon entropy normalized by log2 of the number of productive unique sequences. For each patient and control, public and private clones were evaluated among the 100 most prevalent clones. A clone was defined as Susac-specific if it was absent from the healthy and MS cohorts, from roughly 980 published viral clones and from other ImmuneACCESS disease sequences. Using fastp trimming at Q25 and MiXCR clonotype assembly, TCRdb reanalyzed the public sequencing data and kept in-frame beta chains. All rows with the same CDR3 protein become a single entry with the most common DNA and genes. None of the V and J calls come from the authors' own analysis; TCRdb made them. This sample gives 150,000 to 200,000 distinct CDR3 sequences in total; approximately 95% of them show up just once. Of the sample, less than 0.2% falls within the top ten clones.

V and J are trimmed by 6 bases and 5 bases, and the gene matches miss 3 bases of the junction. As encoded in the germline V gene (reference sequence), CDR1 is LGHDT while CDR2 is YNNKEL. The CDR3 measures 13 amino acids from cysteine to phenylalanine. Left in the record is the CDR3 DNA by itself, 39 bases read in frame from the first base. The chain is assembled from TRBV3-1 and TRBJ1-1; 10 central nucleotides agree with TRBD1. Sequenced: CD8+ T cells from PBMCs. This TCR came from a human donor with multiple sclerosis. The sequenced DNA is TGTGCCAGCAGAGGGACAGGGGAGACTGAAGCTTTCTTT. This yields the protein CASRGTGETEAFF.